This T cell receptor (beta chain) was recorded in a study of blood T cell repertoires in COVID-19. As for the study in general: Sources were T cells, B-cell-depleted T cells, or PBMCs; the material itself was cDNA or gDNA.

The ends lost 6 bases at V and 8 bases at J; junction bases unmatched: 8. This CDR3 has 14 residues. Germline CDR1 and CDR2: SEHNR and FQNEAQ (reference sequence). Enrolled during active infection, Seattle patients were then followed longitudinally. This clone was observed once. As processed by the authors: Amplified reference gene primers provided the basis for estimating nucleated cell counts. Data came from immunoSEQ multiplex PCR; TCRdb stores just in-frame clones and leaves some out. V, J and clone size reflect that table, while D and trimming were determined from the DNA. The repertoire holds 87,000 or so clones, with less than 95% as singletons.

Sequenced sample: peripheral blood. The genes are TRBV7-9 and TRBJ2-2, with 8 bases fitting TRBD2. The origin of this receptor is a man between 18 and 35 years old with COVID-19, enrolled during active disease. For the CDR3, the DNA is TGTGCCAGCAGACCCGGGACTAGTGCAGGGGAGCTGTTTTTT. Translation: CASRPGTSAGELFF.